Following are 10 T cell receptor beta chains from one sample sequenced in a study of Ad26.COV2.S vaccination and SARS-CoV-2 variants. Treatment in this sample: roughly 19 received Ad26.COV2.S at low or high dose, single or two shots; 5 received placebo; per-sample allocation not given. Following the first vaccine or placebo injection, samples were taken on day 63. Using immunoSEQ multiplex PCR, the repertoire was profiled, and TCRdb retains in-frame clones only, with some absent. The table lists 380,000 or so clones, 86% of them singletons. Sequenced here: peripheral blood, sampled in a trial of Ad26.COV2.S vaccine versus placebo. The receptors shown here come from a person between 18 and 65 years old who received the Ad26.COV2.S COVID-19 vaccine or a placebo.

Comments on this clone: The sample has other DNA sequences that encode this CDR3 too. J is TRBJ1-1 and V is TRBV5-1; D call uncertain. Deletions cut 2 bases from V and 4 bases from J, with 12 bases between. The CDR3 totals 14 residues. Germline CDR1 SGHRS, CDR2 YFSETQ. The CDR3 here is CASSFGGEGTEAFF. The CDR3, as DNA: TGCGCCAGCAGCTTTGGCGGGGAGGGCACTGAAGCTTTCTTT.

This rearrangement joins TRBV3-1 (or the pseudogene TRBV3-2) to TRBJ1-3; D unclear. Germline values: CDR1 LGHDT, CDR2 YNNKEL (reference sequence). The CDR3 spans 14 residues. Trimming removed 3 bases from V and 4 bases from J, with 10 bases in between. The CDR3 bases are TGTGCCAGCAGCCAGGGATTTCAGGGAAACACCATATATTTT. Translated, it gives CASSQGFQGNTIYF.

This chain uses TRBV10-3 with TRBJ2-7, with no clear D. The CDR3 totals 12 residues. Germline lookup yields CDR1 ENHRY and CDR2 SYGVKD. V lost 3 bases to trimming and J lost 12 bases, with 15 bases between them. CDR3 residues: CAISDGPGSRYF. Written as DNA, the CDR3 is TGTGCCATCAGTGATGGGCCCGGTAGTAGGTACTTC.

V and J are TRBV7-8 and TRBJ2-5; 9 bases fit TRBD2. The germline V gene encodes CDR1 SGHVS and CDR2 FQNEAQ. Trimming at V came to 1 base and at J to 2 bases, leaving 5 bases not matched to a gene. This CDR3 is 16 amino acids long. This CDR3 reads CASSLDLAGWQETQYF. Written as DNA, the CDR3 is TGTGCCAGCAGCTTAGATCTAGCGGGGTGGCAAGAGACCCAGTACTTC.

This clone was counted once. Other DNA sequences in the same sample also yield this CDR3. This chain uses TRBV23-1 with TRBJ1-5, with 7 positions matching TRBD1. TRBV23-1 is identified as an open reading frame with a role that is uncertain. The V and J ends lost 3 bases and 3 bases, in that order; junction bases with no gene match: 8. The CDR3 contains 16 residues. The CDR3 DNA is TGCGCCAGCAGTCACCCTAAAGGGGGCACCAATCAGCCCCAGCATTTT. This translates into CASSHPKGGTNQPQHF.

This chain joins TRBV12-3 or TRBV12-4 and TRBJ2-6; D remains unclear. Trimming took off 6 bases at V and 2 bases at J, with 5 bases between the two ends. This CDR3 is built from 13 residues. The CDR3 DNA reads as TGTGCCAGCAGGCCCGCTGGGGCCAACGTCCTGACTTTC. Translating gives CASRPAGANVLTF.

The chain links TRBV19 to TRBJ2-7, with D unresolved. The CDR3 has 14 amino acids. Per germline, CDR1 LNHDA and CDR2 SQIVND (reference sequence). V lost 4 bases and J lost 2, with 12 bases in between. CDR3 sequence: CASSTGRYPYEQYF. The CDR3 nucleotides read TGTGCCAGTAGTACCGGCCGGTACCCCTACGAGCAGTACTTC.

The V gene is TRBV6-2 or TRBV6-3, the J gene TRBJ1-5, with 8 bases matching TRBD1. CDR1 is MNHEY and CDR2 is SVGEGT in the germline V gene. After removal of 2 bases from V and 7 bases from J, the junction contained 10 bases not matched to a gene. This CDR3 region has 16 residues. CDR3 region: CASSYGGPQGAQPQHF. As DNA, the CDR3 is TGTGCCAGCAGTTACGGGGGCCCGCAGGGGGCACAGCCCCAGCATTTT.

The V gene is TRBV4-3, the J gene TRBJ2-7; D remains ambiguous. Per the germline V gene, CDR1 is LGHNA and CDR2 is YSLEER. The CDR3 has 15 amino acids. With 1 base removed from V and 3 bases from J, the gap between germline ends came to 13 bases. The CDR3 region is CASSQGLKSNYEQYF. In DNA, the CDR3 is TGCGCCAGCAGCCAAGGGCTTAAAAGTAACTACGAGCAGTACTTC.

The rearrangement uses TRBV6-5 and TRBJ1-2; D is uncertain. Between the trimmed V and J ends, which lost 6 bases and 2 bases, there was a span of 16 bases. This CDR3 contains 15 residues. Germline assignment: CDR1 MNHEY and CDR2 SVGAGI. The CDR3 protein is CASSNVRPMNYGYTF. CDR3 in DNA: TGTGCCAGCAGCAACGTTAGACCGATGAACTATGGCTACACCTTC.